The rows below give T cell receptor beta chains drawn from one sample of a study of T cell responses to AZD1222 COVID-19 vaccine. TCRdb's copy holds only in-frame clones and misses some; the assay was immunoSEQ multiplex PCR. The sample lists some 100,000 clones, around nine tenths occurring once. The sample here was peripheral blood, taken on day 0 of AZD1222 vaccination. These receptors were collected from an adult in good health. Each CDR3 is given with its conserved first and last residue. D genes are given only for firm matches. Rows give clone size only sometimes, using once, few, many, or a class for an expanded clone.

j_gene | v_gene | abundance | d_gene | CDR3nt | CDR3aa
TRBJ2-2 | TRBV5-5 | NA | NA | TGTGCCAGCAGTCGGAACACCGGGGAGCTGTTTTTT | CASSRNTGELFF
TRBJ1-4 | TRBV7-9 | NA | NA | TGTGCCAGCAGCCCTATCGGGGAAAAACTGTTTTTT | CASSPIGEKLFF
TRBJ1-1 | TRBV5-1 | NA | NA | TGCGCCAGCAGCTTGCAGGGGAGTAACACTGAAGCTTTCTTT | CASSLQGSNTEAFF
TRBJ2-3 | TRBV28 | few | TRBD2 | TGTGCCAGCAGTTTAGGGGGGGGTTTTTCCAGCACAGATACGCAGTATTTT | CASSLGGGFSSTDTQYF
TRBJ1-5 | TRBV5-8 | NA | NA | TGTGCCAGCAGCTTGGGGGGACGGACGAACCAGCCCCAGCATTTT | CASSLGGRTNQPQHF
TRBJ2-3 | TRBV7-6 | NA | NA | TGTGCCAGCAGCTTAGTCGGAGGCGGCGCAGATACGCAGTATTTT | CASSLVGGGADTQYF
TRBJ1-1 | TRBV7-9 | NA | NA | TGTGCCAGCAGCCCTAGGGTATGGGGGGAGACTGAAGCTTTCTTT | CASSPRVWGETEAFF
TRBJ2-7 | TRBV7-2 | NA | NA | TGTGCCAGCAGCTTAGGGGCAGGGTCCCCTCGGGAGCAGTACTTC | CASSLGAGSPREQYF
TRBJ1-5 | TRBV15 | few | NA | TGTGCCACCAGCAGGGGACGGCAGGAGAATCAGCCCCAGCATTTT | CATSRGRQENQPQHF
TRBJ2-4 | TRBV5-1 | once | NA | TGCGCCAGCAGCGAGGGGTCCAGGGGACAAAACATTCAGTACTTC | CASSEGSRGQNIQYF
TRBJ1-1 | TRBV3-1/TRBV3-2 | NA | TRBD1 | TGTGCCAGCAGTTTATCGTACGGGACAGGGGACACTGAAGCTTTCTTT | CASSLSYGTGDTEAFF
TRBJ1-2 | TRBV27 | once | TRBD1 | TGTGCCAGCACAGGACAGGGGTACTATGGCTACACCTTC | CASTGQGYYGYTF
TRBJ1-5 | TRBV7-8 | NA | TRBD1 | TGTGCCAGCAGCTTAAGACAGGGGGCCGGCAATCAGCCCCAGCATTTT | CASSLRQGAGNQPQHF
TRBJ2-5 | TRBV30 | once | NA | TGTGCCTGGAGTACCCCGCTCACGCTAGAGACCCAGTACTTC | CAWSTPLTLETQYF
TRBJ1-1 | TRBV28 | NA | NA | TGTGCCAGCAGTTTCCTTGGGTCCAGTGAAGCTTTCTTT | CASSFLGSSEAFF
TRBJ1-1 | TRBV28 | NA | NA | TGTGCCAGCATGCCATGGGGGCAGACGAACACTGAAGCTTTCTTT | CASMPWGQTNTEAFF
TRBJ1-2 | TRBV3-1/TRBV3-2 | NA | NA | TGTGCCAGCAGCCAATTACAAGGCGGGACATTCTATGGCTACACCTTC | CASSQLQGGTFYGYTF
TRBJ2-5 | TRBV7-2 | NA | TRBD2 | TGTGCCAGCAGCTCCACTAGCGGGCCGGGGGGGGAGACCCAGTACTTC | CASSSTSGPGGETQYF
TRBJ2-5 | TRBV3-1/TRBV3-2 | NA | NA | TGTGCCAGCAGCCAAGGGTCCCAAGAGACCCAGTACTTC | CASSQGSQETQYF
TRBJ2-1 | TRBV5-1 | NA | TRBD2 | TGCGCCAGCACCTCTCGGGGACTAGCGTTCGATGAGCAGTTCTTC | CASTSRGLAFDEQFF
TRBJ2-7 | TRBV7-2 | NA | NA | TGTGCCAGCAGTCTAGCTGGTCCCTACGAGCAGTACTTC | CASSLAGPYEQYF
TRBJ2-3 | TRBV20-1 | NA | TRBD2 | TGCAGTGCTAGTTCTGCTAGCGGGGGGGCCTTGTCCGACCCAGATACGCAGTATTTT | CSASSASGGALSDPDTQYF
TRBJ2-3 | TRBV5-4 | NA | NA | TGTGCCAGCAGCTTGGAGACAGATACGCAGTATTTT | CASSLETDTQYF
TRBJ1-6 | TRBV4-1 | NA | TRBD1 | TGCGCCAGCAGCCAGGGGACAGGGGCAATTCTAGGGTCCTATAATTCACCCCTCCACTTT | CASSQGTGAILGSYNSPLHF
TRBJ1-1 | TRBV11-3 | NA | NA | TGTGCCAGCAGCTTAGGACGGGGAGAAGCTTTCTTT | CASSLGRGEAFF
TRBJ2-3 | TRBV11-3 | NA | NA | TGTGCCAGCAGCCCATCAGGGTTGATGACAGATACGCAGTATTTT | CASSPSGLMTDTQYF
TRBJ1-1 | TRBV7-2 | once | NA | TGTGCCAGCAGCTTAGGGGCCAACACTGAAGCTTTCTTT | CASSLGANTEAFF
TRBJ1-1 | TRBV27 | NA | NA | TGTGCCAGCAGTTTCCCGGGGAACACTGAAGCTTTCTTT | CASSFPGNTEAFF
TRBJ1-1 | TRBV6-2/TRBV6-3 | NA | NA | TGTGCCAGCAGTTACTCCCTCGGGGGGGGCCCCACCAGGACTGAAGCTTTCTTT | CASSYSLGGGPTRTEAFF
TRBJ1-3 | TRBV18 | NA | NA | TGTGCCAGCTCAGCCCCCAACTCTGGAAACACCATATATTTT | CASSAPNSGNTIYF
TRBJ1-2 | TRBV6-2/TRBV6-3 | NA | TRBD1 | TGTGCCAGCAGCCCTTTCCTCCCCGGGACAGGGAGTGGCTACACCTTC | CASSPFLPGTGSGYTF
TRBJ2-2 | TRBV7-2 | NA | TRBD2 | TGTGCCAGCAGCTTACCCCTAGTGCGGGGGGGTAGCACCGGGGAGCTGTTTTTT | CASSLPLVRGGSTGELFF